This T cell receptor (beta chain) is drawn from a study of identical twins. Study outcomes and limitations: Twins' excess sharing was less marked for out-of-frame beta sequences.

The CDR3 has 12 residues. The junction had 4 bases not matched to a gene; V was cut back by 2 bases and J by 12 bases. Regarding this clonotype: What it recognizes is unknown.

TCRdb passed the 5' RACE reads through MiXCR, listing each CDR3 protein once. The sample shows 500,000 to 650,000 distinct CDR3 sequences, about 20% of them seen only once. These data are also associated with another study on yellow fever vaccine responses in identical twins.

The specimen sequenced was CD4+ T cells sorted from blood. The V gene is TRBV12-3 or TRBV12-4, the J gene TRBJ1-5, with 7 nucleotides matching TRBD1. This TCR derives from a woman younger than 30 in good health. DNA for the CDR3: TGTGCCAGCAGTTTACCGACAGGGTTCCAGCATTTT. It specifies CASSLPTGFQHF.